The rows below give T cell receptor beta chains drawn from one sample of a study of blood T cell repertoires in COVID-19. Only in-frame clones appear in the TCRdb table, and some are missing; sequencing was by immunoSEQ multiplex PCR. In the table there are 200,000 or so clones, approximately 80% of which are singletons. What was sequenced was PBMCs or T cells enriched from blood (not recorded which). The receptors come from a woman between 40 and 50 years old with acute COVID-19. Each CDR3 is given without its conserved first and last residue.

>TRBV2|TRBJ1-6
ASRLSRDSPLH
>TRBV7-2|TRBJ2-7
ASRTRESPYEQY
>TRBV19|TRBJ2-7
ASSIEGHRVKPSYEQY
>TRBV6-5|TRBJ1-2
ASSYSREDGYT
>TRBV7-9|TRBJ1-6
ASRPGQGNSPLH
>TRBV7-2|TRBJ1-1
ASSLSGTNTEAF
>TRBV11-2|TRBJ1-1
ASSPINRGRYTEAF
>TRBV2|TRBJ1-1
ASIGAGGAGTEAF
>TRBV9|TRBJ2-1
ASSVTTGEAYNEQF
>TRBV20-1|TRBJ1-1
SAIEGAGTEAF
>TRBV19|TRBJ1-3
ASSKQAEFGNTIY
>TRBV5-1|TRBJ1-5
ASSLDRGGQPQH
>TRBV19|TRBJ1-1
ASSIDLSTGTGTEAF
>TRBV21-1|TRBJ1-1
ARRDRGNTEAF
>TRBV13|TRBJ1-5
ASSLQGNNQPQH
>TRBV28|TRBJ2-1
ASSSPDRRGGNEQF
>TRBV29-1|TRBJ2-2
SVGIQPGTGELF
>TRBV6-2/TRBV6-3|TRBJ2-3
ASSYLPGGDTQY
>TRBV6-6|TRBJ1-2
ASSDSQGSGYT
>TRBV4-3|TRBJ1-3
ASSQETGGDLFGNTIY
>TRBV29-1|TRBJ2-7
SATTGTGPLSYEQY
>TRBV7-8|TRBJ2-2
ASSLYGNTGELF
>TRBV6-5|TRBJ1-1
ASSRQGWMNTEAF
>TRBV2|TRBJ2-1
ASKTGGPWNEQF
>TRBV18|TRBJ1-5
ASSPMHGGLNQPQH
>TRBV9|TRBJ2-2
ASSVQTGTPPRLNTGELF